The 27 T cell receptor beta chains below were found in one sample sequenced in a study of response to subunit inactivated influenza vaccine. TCRdb itself ran the RT-PCR reads through MiXCR, one entry per CDR3 protein. The sample carries hundreds of thousands of distinct CDR3 sequences, 15% to 19% recorded once. The sequences come from PBMCs from blood, collected about 11 days after vaccination. These receptors were taken from a middle-aged man who received an inactivated influenza vaccine.

The chain is built from TRBV4-3 and TRBJ1-1; D might be TRBD1 (5 bases). Germline CDR1 is LGHNA and CDR2 is YSLEER. The CDR3 has 15 residues. Trimming shortened V by 0 bases and J by 5 bases, and 13 bases separated the two germline ends. The CDR3 nucleotides read TGCGCCAGCAGCCAAGACGGACACCTGGGGACTGAAGCTTTCTTT. This codes for CASSQDGHLGTEAFF.

In its sample, this clonotype was seen many times. In DNA form, the CDR3 reads TGTGCCAGCAGCTTAGCGGCTAGCGGGATAAATGAGCAGTTCTTC. It yields the protein CASSLAASGINEQFF. The chain combines TRBV7-2 with TRBJ2-1; 9 bases are a match to TRBD2. The V segment lost 0 bases and the J segment 7 bases; nucleotides outside the gene matches: 4. The CDR3 spans 15 residues. In germline, CDR1 is SGHTA, CDR2 FQGNSA.

The V call is TRBV6-2 or TRBV6-3, the J call TRBJ1-4, with unresolved D. Per the germline V gene, CDR1 is MNHEY and CDR2 is SVGEGT. This CDR3 has 14 residues. V gave up 6 bases and J gave up 7 bases, with 15 bases separating them. CDR3 region: CASRRSAGGEKLFF. The DNA of the CDR3 is TGTGCCAGCAGAAGGTCCGCAGGAGGTGAAAAACTGTTTTTT.

Concerning this clonotype: One junction end does not reproduce the germline sequence, and a read error may be involved. V is TRBV20-1 and J is TRBJ2-7; 8 bases match TRBD1. The CDR3 runs to 13 residues. The germline gives CDR1 DFQATT, CDR2 SNEGSKA (reference sequence). CDR3 nucleotides: TGCAGTGCGAGAGGAGCAGGGGGCGCCGAGCAGTACTTC. It is translated as CSARGAGGAEQYF.

This clonotype was seen many times. The chain is built from TRBV6-2 or TRBV6-3 and TRBJ1-5; D is unresolved. V lost 1 base and J 0 bases, leaving 4 bases between the germline ends. Germline-derived CDR1 and CDR2 are MNHEY and SVGEGT. The CDR3 spans 14 residues. CDR3 DNA: TGTGCCAGCAGTTACTACTATAGCAATCAGCCCCAGCATTTT. The encoded protein is CASSYYYSNQPQHF.

The CDR3, as DNA: TGTGCCAGCAGCTTAGTAGGCCCTCTTCGCTCTGGAAACACCATATATTTT. Translated: CASSLVGPLRSGNTIYF. The gene calls are TRBV7-2 and TRBJ1-3; D is uncertain. Germline CDR1 reads SGHTA; CDR2 reads FQGNSA. Trimming removed 1 base at V and 0 bases at J, with 13 bases between. CDR3 size: 17 residues.

This sequence joins TRBV7-9 and TRBJ2-1; tentative D call: TRBD1 (5 bases). Trimming removed 2 bases from V and 0 bases from J, with 14 bases in between. Germline loops: CDR1 SEHNR, CDR2 FQNEAQ (reference sequence). This CDR3 is 17 amino acids long. The DNA for the CDR3 is TGTGCCAGCAGCTTAAGTCAGGGTAGGGACTCCTACAATGAGCAGTTCTTC. It codes for CASSLSQGRDSYNEQFF.

This clonotype turned up a few times. The CDR3 loop reads CASSFGLRSSYEQYF. Here the CDR3 DNA reads TGTGCCAGCAGTTTTGGGTTAAGGTCCTCCTACGAGCAGTACTTC. The chain links TRBV12-3 or TRBV12-4 to TRBJ2-7, with D hard to call. The CDR3 extends over 15 amino acids. V dropped 3 bases and J dropped 0 bases, with 12 bases sitting between them.

This clonotype was detected only a few times. The chain is built from TRBV4-3 and TRBJ2-7; D remains unclear. Germline V gives CDR1 LGHNA, CDR2 YSLEER. Deletions cut 1 base from V and 0 bases from J, with 7 bases between. CDR3 size: 14 residues. The DNA for the CDR3 is TGCGCCAGCAGCCAAGTCCAGAGCTCCTACGAGCAGTACTTC. Translated, it gives CASSQVQSSYEQYF.

This sequence joins TRBV4-3 and TRBJ1-6; D not resolved. This CDR3 contains 14 residues. Germline assignment: CDR1 LGHNA and CDR2 YSLEER. With 1 base removed from V and 7 bases from J, the gap between germline ends came to 8 bases. The CDR3: CASSQAVTNSPLHF. As DNA, the CDR3 is TGCGCCAGCAGCCAAGCCGTGACAAATTCACCCCTCCACTTT.

The V and J genes are TRBV2 and TRBJ2-7; D remains unclear. With 4 bases removed from V and 3 bases from J, the gap between germline ends came to 7 bases. CDR1 is SNHLY and CDR2 is FYNNEI in the germline V gene. This CDR3 spans 12 amino acids. CDR3 protein: CASSALNYEQYF. For the CDR3, the DNA is TGTGCCAGCAGTGCGCTCAACTACGAGCAGTACTTC.

Only one count was recorded for this clonotype. The chain carries TRBV5-1 and TRBJ2-3; D is possibly TRBD2 (7 bases). The CDR3 length is 16 residues. Germline CDR1 SGHRS, CDR2 YFSETQ. Trimming took 1 base from V and 0 from J, leaving 12 bases between them. The CDR3 sequence is CASSLSGGGSTDTQYF. DNA of the CDR3: TGCGCCAGCAGCTTGTCGGGGGGCGGGAGCACAGATACGCAGTATTTT.

This clonotype was detected a few times. V and J are TRBV6-1 and TRBJ2-4; perhaps D is TRBD1 or TRBD2 (7 bases each). Germline CDR1 is MNHNS and CDR2 is SASEGT. The CDR3 length is 14 residues. Between the trimmed V and J ends, which lost 8 bases and 5 bases, there was a span of 16 bases. The CDR3 region is CASSRGGNENIQYF. For the CDR3, the DNA is TGTGCCAGCTCCAGGGGGGGAAACGAAAACATTCAGTACTTC.

The CDR3 DNA sequence: TGTGCCAGCAGCGTAGCTAGGAGCTCCTACAATGAGCAGTTCTTC. It is translated as CASSVARSSYNEQFF. The V and J genes are TRBV9 and TRBJ2-1; no definite D call. Germline V gives CDR1 SGDLS, CDR2 YYNGEE. Trimming removed 0 bases from V and 0 bases from J, with 7 bases in between. This CDR3 region has 15 residues.

This clonotype was observed many times. The gene calls are TRBV29-1 and TRBJ2-7; either TRBD1 or TRBD2 may fit D (6 bases each). V was clipped by 0 bases and J by 7 bases, with 16 bases between them. Germline CDR1 reads SQVTM; CDR2 reads ANQGSEA. The CDR3 is 14 amino acids. The CDR3: CSVEDRRGAGEQYF. CDR3 sequence (DNA): TGCAGCGTTGAAGATCGGAGGGGGGCGGGGGAGCAGTACTTC.

This chain connects TRBV25-1 to TRBJ2-1; 13 bases are a match to TRBD2. CDR3 size: 16 residues. V trimming: 4 bases; J trimming: 8 bases; junction bases outside the gene matches: 8. Germline V CDR1 and CDR2: MGHDK, SYGVNS. In nucleotides, the CDR3 is TGTGCCAGCAGTGGCTGGGGGACTAGCGGGGTGGATGAGCAGTTCTTC. Its translation is CASSGWGTSGVDEQFF. Full variable domain (outside the CDR3, taken from reference TRBV25-1 and TRBJ2-1): EADIYQTPRYLVIGTGKKITLECSQTMGHDKMYWYQQDPGMELHLIHYSYGVNSTEKGDLSSESTVSRIRTEHFPLTLESARPSHTSQYLCASSGWGTSGVDEQFFGPGTRLTVL.

V usage is TRBV19 and J usage is TRBJ2-7; weak D call: TRBD2 (5 bases). From germline, CDR1 is LNHDA and CDR2 SQIVND (reference sequence). The CDR3 consists of 15 residues. Trimming left V 3 bases short and J 0 bases short, with 12 bases between. The CDR3 here is CASSIMRVDSYEQYF. CDR3 bases: TGTGCCAGTAGTATTATGCGGGTGGACTCCTACGAGCAGTACTTC. The full variable domain, completed using reference TRBV19 and TRBJ2-7, is DGGITQSPKYLFRKEGQNVTLSCEQNLNHDAMYWYRQDPGQGLRLIYYSQIVNDFQKGDIAEGYSVSREKKESFPLTVTSAQKNPTAFYLCASSIMRVDSYEQYFGPGTRLTVT.

The rearrangement joins TRBV6-2 or TRBV6-3 to TRBJ2-1; D gene uncertain. This CDR3 is built from 14 residues. V lost 2 bases and J lost 2, with 7 bases in between. CDR1 is MNHEY and CDR2 is SVGEGT in the germline V gene. The CDR3 nucleotides are TGTGCCAGCAGTTACACTACTACCTACAATGAGCAGTTCTTC. Translated: CASSYTTTYNEQFF.

There are a few counts of this clonotype. The rearrangement links TRBV20-1 to TRBJ2-1; no clear D. The germline V gene encodes CDR1 DFQATT and CDR2 SNEGSKA (reference sequence). The CDR3 covers 13 residues. The V end lost 3 bases, the J end lost 7 bases, and 13 bases lay between the germline ends. The CDR3 bases are TGCAGTGCTAGTTTTGAAAAGCTTAATGAGCAGTTCTTC. Its protein is CSASFEKLNEQFF.

CDR3 nucleotide sequence: TGTGCCAGCAGTTTAGGGGGAGTAGCGGGGGGGCCTGGAGAGACCCAGTACTTC. Protein: CASSLGGVAGGPGETQYF. The V gene is TRBV27, the J gene TRBJ2-5, with TRBD2 matching 11 bases. Germline trimming cut 2 bases from V and 4 bases from J; bases unmatched to any gene: 12. This CDR3 contains 18 residues. CDR1 and CDR2 from the germline V gene are MNHEY and SMNVEV (reference sequence).

This clonotype has a handful of counts. CDR3 in amino acids: CASSLADSEQYF. The DNA of the CDR3 is TGCGCCAGCAGCCTGGCGGACTCCGAGCAGTACTTC. This chain uses TRBV5-1 with TRBJ2-7; perhaps TRBD2 as D (5 bases). Trimming took off 4 bases at V and 6 bases at J, with 11 bases between the two ends. Germline V gene lookup returns CDR1 SGHRS and CDR2 YFSETQ. This CDR3 region has 12 residues.

The CDR3 reads CASSFSGTGYLSDTQYF. Here the CDR3 DNA reads TGTGCCAGCAGTTTTTCCGGGACAGGGTATCTATCAGATACGCAGTATTTT. V usage is TRBV27 and J usage is TRBJ2-3, with TRBD1 matching 9 bases. CDR1 MNHEY and CDR2 SMNVEV come from the germline V gene (reference sequence). V lost 3 bases, J lost 4 bases, and 11 bases stayed unmatched. This CDR3 is 17 amino acids long.

The V and J genes are TRBV7-9 and TRBJ2-5; no clear D. Germline V CDR1 and CDR2: SEHNR, FQNEAQ (reference sequence). The CDR3 contains 15 residues. Trimming removed 1 base from V and 5 bases from J, with 14 bases in between. The CDR3 here is CASSLVQNMLETQYF. In DNA, the CDR3 is TGTGCCAGCAGCTTAGTACAGAATATGCTGGAGACCCAGTACTTC.

In this sample, this clonotype turned up once. The junction departs from the called germline gene at one end, perhaps through a read error. This chain uses TRBV28 with TRBJ2-3; D remains ambiguous. From germline, CDR1 is MDHEN and CDR2 SYDVKM. The CDR3 contains 13 residues. The DNA for the CDR3 is TGTGCCAGCAGTTCCGATTTTGGCCAAACCAATCATTTT. Encoded protein: CASSSDFGQTNHF.

The chain uses TRBV10-3 and TRBJ2-6; D is perhaps TRBD1 or TRBD2 (6 bases each). The V end was cut by 6 bases, the J end by 2 bases, with 8 bases between. The CDR3 is 14 residues long. The germline CDR1 and CDR2 sequences are ENHRY and SYGVKD. The CDR3 DNA sequence: TGTGCCATCAGGCGGGACACTGGGGCCAACGTCCTGACTTTC. Encoded protein: CAIRRDTGANVLTF.

In this sample, this clonotype turned up a few times. This sequence joins TRBV12-3 or TRBV12-4 and TRBJ2-2; TRBD1 might be the D (6 bases). This CDR3 has 17 amino acids. The V end lost 3 bases, the J end lost 6 bases, and 20 bases lay between the germline ends. The CDR3 loop is CASSFPVGQGIAGELFF. The CDR3 DNA follows: TGTGCCAGCAGTTTTCCCGTTGGGCAGGGGATCGCCGGGGAGCTGTTTTTT.

This chain connects TRBV3-1 to TRBJ2-1; 7 bases are shared with TRBD2. The CDR3 sequence is 17 residues long. Germline trimming cut 2 bases from V and 3 bases from J; bases unmatched to any gene: 10. Germline CDR1 reads LGHDT; CDR2 reads YNNKEL (reference sequence). CDR3 region: CASSQPLTSPHYNEQFF. The DNA of the CDR3 is TGTGCCAGCAGCCAACCACTGACTAGCCCCCACTACAATGAGCAGTTCTTC.